The 13 T cell receptor beta chains below were found in one sample sequenced in a study of regulatory T cells in long-lasting Graves disease. Relying on iRepertoire HTBI primers and Arm-PCR of CDR3 regions, the team built TCR beta libraries. A single record per CDR3 protein comes from TCRdb applying MiXCR to the multiplex PCR reads. The sample contains about 340,000 distinct CDR3 sequences, less than 20% of which appear only once. As to time point: persistent/refractory GD, antithyroid drugs over 5 years with positive TRAb. Generation of the TCR library employed RNA extracted from PBMCs. The starting material was peripheral blood mononuclear cells (PBMCs), obtained when the disease was refractory, from a patient treated with antithyroid drugs. These receptors were obtained from a female donor with Graves disease.

V is TRBV29-1 and J is TRBJ2-7, with D possibly TRBD2 on 5 matching bases. The V gene lost 4 bases and the J gene lost 3 bases, with 10 bases spanning the gap. The CDR3 sequence is 12 residues long. Germline-derived CDR1 and CDR2 are SQVTM and ANQGSEA. The CDR3 DNA is TGCAGCGTTGGCGACTACAGCTACGAGCAGTACTTC. Translating gives CSVGDYSYEQYF.

The chain couples TRBV15 to TRBJ1-1; D is undetermined. The CDR3 is 13 residues long. Germline lookup yields CDR1 LNHNV and CDR2 YYDKDF (reference sequence). Trimming removed 5 bases from V and 5 bases from J, with 12 bases in between. CDR3 amino acids: CATSDRTWTEAFF. The CDR3, as DNA: TGTGCCACCAGCGACCGTACCTGGACTGAAGCTTTCTTT.

Comment on this clonotype: This clone may be a read error of a much larger clone one base away. The chain is built from TRBV7-2 and TRBJ1-5, with D possibly matching TRBD1 (6 bases). Germline V gene lookup returns CDR1 SGHTA and CDR2 FQGNSA. This CDR3 is built from 15 residues. The DNA of the CDR3 is TGTGCCAGCAGCTTAGCGTACAGGGCTAATCAGCCCCAGCGTTTT. This gives the protein CASSLAYRANQPQRF.

There are many counts of this clonotype. This chain connects TRBV5-5 to TRBJ2-5; D is undetermined. The CDR3 extends over 16 amino acids. Deletions cut 7 bases from V and 2 bases from J, with 21 bases between. Germline values: CDR1 SGHKS, CDR2 YYEKEE (reference sequence). The CDR3 DNA reads as TGTGCCAGCGGGAATCGGAGCAGTTTGGTACAAGAGACCCAGTACTTC. Translated, it gives CASGNRSSLVQETQYF.

This clonotype has at least ten counts. CDR3 protein: CASSPLTRRFDYEQYF. CDR3 coding DNA: TGTGCCAGCTCACCCCTTACAAGGAGATTTGACTACGAGCAGTACTTC. The V call is TRBV2, the J call TRBJ2-7; D unresolved. V dropped 8 bases and J dropped 3 bases, with 23 bases sitting between them. CDR1 and CDR2 from the germline V gene are SNHLY and FYNNEI. CDR3 length equals 16 residues. Combining the CDR3 with reference TRBV2 and TRBJ2-7 gives the whole variable domain EPEVTQTPSHQVTQMGQEVILRCVPISNHLYFYWYRQILGQKVEFLVSFYNNEISEKSEIFDDQFSVERPDGSNFTLKIRSTKLEDSAMYFCASSPLTRRFDYEQYFGPGTRLTVT.

The J gene is TRBJ1-2, the V gene TRBV7-9; tentative D call: TRBD1 (5 bases). Germline V lookup: CDR1 SEHNR, CDR2 FQNEAQ (reference sequence). With 2 bases removed from V and 2 bases from J, the gap between germline ends came to 9 bases. The CDR3 contains 14 residues. For the CDR3, the DNA is TGTGCCAGCAGCTTATTGGGGGGGAACTATGGCTACACCTTC. The encoded protein is CASSLLGGNYGYTF.

This clonotype has just a few counts. V usage is TRBV4-1 and J usage is TRBJ2-7; D is unclear. This CDR3 has 17 residues. Germline CDR1 and CDR2: MGHRA and YSYEKL. Trimming shortened V by 0 bases and J by 2 bases, and 17 bases separated the two germline ends. The CDR3, as DNA: TGCGCCAGCAGCCAAGATCTCGGTACACTTAGGGCCTACGAGCAGTACTTC. This encodes CASSQDLGTLRAYEQYF.

The chain is built from TRBV6-1 and TRBJ2-2; D ambiguous. Germline-derived CDR1 and CDR2 are MNHNS and SASEGT. The CDR3 is 15 residues long. The V and J ends lost 6 bases and 1 base respectively, with 12 bases between them. The CDR3 region is CASRAGTQNTGELFF. CDR3 nucleotides: TGTGCCAGCAGGGCTGGCACGCAGAACACCGGGGAGCTGTTTTTT.

This clonotype occurred many times. The chain employs TRBV7-2 and TRBJ2-7; TRBD1 is a possible D gene (5 bases). Trimming shortened V by 6 bases and J by 2 bases, and 11 bases separated the two germline ends. This CDR3 contains 13 residues. Germline V lookup: CDR1 SGHTA, CDR2 FQGNSA. The chain's CDR3 is CASRNEGAYEQYF. The CDR3 DNA reads as TGTGCCAGCAGGAACGAAGGGGCCTACGAGCAGTACTTC.

In its sample, this clonotype was seen many times. This rearrangement joins TRBV19 to TRBJ1-1, with a possible D match to TRBD1 (6 bases). Germline V lookup: CDR1 LNHDA, CDR2 SQIVND (reference sequence). V shed 9 bases and J shed 3 bases, with 20 bases lying between them. The CDR3 has 15 residues. CDR3 residues: CASDSQGRGHTEAFF. The CDR3, as DNA: TGTGCCAGCGATTCACAGGGACGGGGCCACACTGAAGCTTTCTTT.

The chain combines TRBV20-1 with TRBJ1-2; maybe TRBD1 (5 bases). The CDR3 contains 11 residues. Deletions cut 0 bases from V and 10 bases from J, with 9 bases between. Germline V gene sequence: CDR1 DFQATT, CDR2 SNEGSKA (reference sequence). CDR3 sequence (DNA): TGCAGTGCTAGAGATAGGGGATACTACACCTTC. It is translated as CSARDRGYYTF.

CDR3 in DNA: TGTGCCAGCAGCATCGGGACTAGCGGGGGCCGGAGGACCTACAATGAGCAGTTCTTC. Its protein is CASSIGTSGGRRTYNEQFF. V is TRBV7-8 and J is TRBJ2-1; 14 bases are a match to TRBD2. V trimming: 5 bases; J trimming: 2 bases; junction bases outside the gene matches: 11. Germline CDR1 is SGHVS and CDR2 is FQNEAQ. The CDR3 has 19 residues.

This sequence joins TRBV6-5 and TRBJ2-7; 7 bases match TRBD1. With 4 bases clipped from V and 3 bases from J, the junction kept 9 bases outside the gene matches. Germline V gene lookup returns CDR1 MNHEY and CDR2 SVGAGI. The CDR3 consists of 15 residues. The CDR3 DNA sequence: TGTGCCAGCAGTTCCCCCCGGGACAGTCTCTACGAGCAGTACTTC. Protein: CASSSPRDSLYEQYF.